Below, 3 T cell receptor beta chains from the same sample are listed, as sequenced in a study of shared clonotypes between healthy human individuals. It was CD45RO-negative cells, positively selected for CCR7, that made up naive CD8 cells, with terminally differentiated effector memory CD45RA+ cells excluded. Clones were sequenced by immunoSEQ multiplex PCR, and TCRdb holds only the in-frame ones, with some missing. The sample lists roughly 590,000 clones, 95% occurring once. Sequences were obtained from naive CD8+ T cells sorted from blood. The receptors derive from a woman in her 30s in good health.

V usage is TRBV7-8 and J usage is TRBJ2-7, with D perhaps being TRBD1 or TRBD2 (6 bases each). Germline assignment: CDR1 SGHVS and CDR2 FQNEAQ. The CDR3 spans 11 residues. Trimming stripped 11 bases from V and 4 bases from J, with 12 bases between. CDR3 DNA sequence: TGTGCCTCTAGGGGGGATTACGAGCAGTACTTC. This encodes CASRGDYEQYF.

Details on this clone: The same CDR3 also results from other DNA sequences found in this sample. DNA for the CDR3: TGTGCCAGCAGCTTTGGATCCGCAGATACGCAGTATTTT. Amino acids: CASSFGSADTQYF. The chain couples TRBV5-6 to TRBJ2-3, with D uncertain. The CDR3 is 13 amino acids. V gave up 2 bases and J gave up 4 bases, with 8 bases separating them. Germline V gives CDR1 SGHDT, CDR2 YYEEEE.

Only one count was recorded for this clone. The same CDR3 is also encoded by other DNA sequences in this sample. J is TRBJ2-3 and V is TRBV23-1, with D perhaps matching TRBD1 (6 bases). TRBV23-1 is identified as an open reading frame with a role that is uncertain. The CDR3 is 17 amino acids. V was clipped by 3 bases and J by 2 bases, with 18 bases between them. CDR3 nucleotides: TGCGCCAGCAGTCAGCGCCAGGGGATTCGGGACACAGATACGCAGTATTTT. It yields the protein CASSQRQGIRDTDTQYF.